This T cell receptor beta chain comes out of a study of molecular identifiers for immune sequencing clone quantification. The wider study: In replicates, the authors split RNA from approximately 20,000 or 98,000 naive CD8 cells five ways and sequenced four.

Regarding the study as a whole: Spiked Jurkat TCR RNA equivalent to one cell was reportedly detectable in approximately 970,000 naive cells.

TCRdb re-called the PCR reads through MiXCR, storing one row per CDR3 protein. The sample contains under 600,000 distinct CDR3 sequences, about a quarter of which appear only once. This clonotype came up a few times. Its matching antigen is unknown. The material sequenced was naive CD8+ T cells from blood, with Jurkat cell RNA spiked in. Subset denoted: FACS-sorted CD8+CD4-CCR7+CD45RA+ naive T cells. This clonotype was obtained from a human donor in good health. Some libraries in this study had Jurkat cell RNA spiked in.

The CDR3 sequence is CASIIPSGSTDTQYF. The CDR3 bases are TGTGCCAGCATCATTCCTAGCGGAAGCACAGATACGCAGTATTTT. J is TRBJ2-3 and V is TRBV7-9, with 7 nucleotides matching TRBD2. Germline V CDR1 and CDR2: SEHNR, FQNEAQ (reference sequence). Trimming took 7 bases from V and 0 from J; bases not matched to a gene: 7. The CDR3 contains 15 residues.